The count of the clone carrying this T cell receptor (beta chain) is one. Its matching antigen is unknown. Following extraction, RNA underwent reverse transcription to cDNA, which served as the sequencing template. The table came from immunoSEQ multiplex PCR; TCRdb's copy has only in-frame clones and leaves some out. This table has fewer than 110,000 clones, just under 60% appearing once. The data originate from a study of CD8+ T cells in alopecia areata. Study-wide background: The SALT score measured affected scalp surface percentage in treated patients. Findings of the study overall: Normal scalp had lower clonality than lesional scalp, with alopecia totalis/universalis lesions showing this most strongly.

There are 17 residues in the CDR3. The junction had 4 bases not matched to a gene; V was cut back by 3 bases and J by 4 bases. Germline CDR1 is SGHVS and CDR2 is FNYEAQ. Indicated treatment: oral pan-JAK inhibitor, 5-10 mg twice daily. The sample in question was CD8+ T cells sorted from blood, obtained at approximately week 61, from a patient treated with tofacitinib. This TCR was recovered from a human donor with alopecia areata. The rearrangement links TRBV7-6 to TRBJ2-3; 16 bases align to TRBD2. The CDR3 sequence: CASSLGLAGGPADTQYF. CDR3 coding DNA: TGTGCCAGCAGCTTGGGACTAGCGGGGGGGCCGGCAGATACGCAGTATTTT.